This is a list of T cell receptor beta chains from one sample in a study of identical twins. TCRdb called the 5' RACE reads again in MiXCR, with one record for every CDR3 protein. The sample consists of 300,000 to 400,000 distinct CDR3 sequences, more than 9% of them appearing once. A further study also used this sample, focusing on yellow fever vaccine responses in identical twins.

Sequencing was performed on CD8+ T cells sorted from blood. All receptors come from a woman aged 18-35 years in good health. The CDR3 runs from the conserved cysteine through the conserved F or W. The order of the fields is CDR3 protein, CDR3 DNA, D gene, V gene, clone size, J gene. D genes are given only for firm matches. Some rows have no size entry. The others give once, few or many, or a class for an expanded clone.

CASSLTGLGYEQYF | TGCGCCAGCAGCTTGACGGGGCTGGGGTACGAGCAGTACTTC | - | TRBV5-1 | few | TRBJ2-7
CASSRDLGQGETQYF | TGCGCCAGCAGCCGCGACCTCGGACAGGGAGAGACCCAGTACTTC | TRBD1 | TRBV5-1 | few | TRBJ2-5
CASSFGSFSYNEQFF | TGTGCCAGCAGTTTTGGCTCCTTTTCCTACAATGAGCAGTTCTTC | - | TRBV27 | - | TRBJ2-1
CASSPTGRGRGAYNEQFF | TGCGCCAGCAGCCCGACAGGGCGGGGGAGGGGGGCCTACAATGAGCAGTTCTTC | - | TRBV4-1 | few | TRBJ2-1
CSVEYDTFSYNEQFF | TGCAGCGTTGAATACGACACCTTTTCCTACAATGAGCAGTTCTTC | - | TRBV29-1 | few | TRBJ2-1
CASSHGTSGSDTQYF | TGCGCCAGCAGCCACGGGACTAGTGGATCAGATACGCAGTATTTT | TRBD2 | TRBV4-1 | - | TRBJ2-3
CASSLGGLSYNEQFF | TGTGCCAGCAGCCTCGGCGGGCTCTCCTACAATGAGCAGTTCTTC | - | TRBV9 | few | TRBJ2-1
CASSSKPLRAYNEQFF | TGTGCCAGCAGCTCAAAGCCACTCAGGGCCTACAATGAGCAGTTCTTC | - | TRBV7-9 | - | TRBJ2-1
CASSGRFPPDTQYF | TGTGCCAGCAGCGGCCGTTTCCCCCCAGATACGCAGTATTTT | - | TRBV9 | many | TRBJ2-3
CASSQDQYPGDYTYNEQFF | TGTGCCAGCAGCCAAGATCAATACCCGGGGGACTACACTTACAATGAGCAGTTCTTC | TRBD2 | TRBV3-1 | many | TRBJ2-1
CSITGSGNIQYF | TGCAGTATAACAGGGTCGGGAAACATTCAGTACTTC | - | TRBV20-1 | - | TRBJ2-4
CASSLVPWTQSGQFF | TGTGCCAGCAGCTTAGTCCCCTGGACTCAATCGGGGCAGTTCTTC | - | TRBV7-9 | - | TRBJ2-1
CASSFYNQPQHF | TGTGCCAGCAGTTTCTACAATCAGCCCCAGCATTTT | - | TRBV28 | many | TRBJ1-5
CASSSGTGRDTQYF | TGTGCCAGCAGCTCCGGGACAGGGCGGGATACGCAGTATTTT | TRBD1 | TRBV7-3 | few | TRBJ2-3
CASSLVLLQFEQETQYF | TGTGCCAGCAGCTTAGTTCTCCTGCAGTTTGAACAAGAGACCCAGTACTTC | - | TRBV7-8 | - | TRBJ2-5
CASSLFQGTDTEAFF | TGTGCCAGCAGCTTATTCCAGGGAACGGACACTGAAGCTTTCTTT | - | TRBV12-3/TRBV12-4 | few | TRBJ1-1
CSVAARDSGNTIYF | TGCAGCGTTGCAGCCAGGGACTCTGGAAACACCATATATTTT | - | TRBV29-1 | few | TRBJ1-3
CASGPAARPSYNEQFF | TGCGCCAGCGGACCGGCGGCAAGACCCTCCTACAATGAGCAGTTCTTC | - | TRBV4-1 | many | TRBJ2-1
CASRSTGALGTEAFF | TGTGCCAGTCGTTCCACCGGGGCTTTAGGCACTGAAGCTTTCTTT | - | TRBV6-1 | few | TRBJ1-1
CASSYSRGDRGNGYTF | TGTGCCAGCAGTTACTCGAGAGGGGACAGGGGAAATGGCTACACCTTC | TRBD1 | TRBV6-5 | many | TRBJ1-2
CASINVGLRSYNEQFF | TGTGCCAGCATCAATGTGGGGTTGCGGTCCTACAATGAGCAGTTCTTC | - | TRBV2 | many | TRBJ2-1
CATSREGGGQETQYF | TGTGCCACCAGCAGAGAGGGGGGCGGGCAAGAGACCCAGTACTTC | - | TRBV15 | few | TRBJ2-5
CASSAARGPHAYEQYF | TGTGCCAGCAGTGCAGCCCGGGGGCCCCACGCCTACGAGCAGTACTTC | - | TRBV2 | few | TRBJ2-7
CASSLDSYYEQYF | TGTGCCAGCAGCCTGGACAGCTACTACGAGCAGTACTTC | - | TRBV12-3/TRBV12-4 | many | TRBJ2-7
CASSGRKAGDNEQFF | TGTGCCAGCAGCGGTCGGAAGGCGGGTGACAATGAGCAGTTCTTC | - | TRBV14 | - | TRBJ2-1
CASSNSHPTNYGYTF | TGTGCCAGCAGCAATAGCCATCCAACTAACTATGGCTACACCTTC | - | TRBV21-1 | few | TRBJ1-2
CSATGTPGTGELFF | TGCAGTGCAACCGGGACACCTGGTACCGGGGAGCTGTTTTTT | - | TRBV20-1 | - | TRBJ2-2
CALDSAENTEAFF | TGTGCCCTGGACAGCGCAGAGAACACTGAAGCTTTCTTT | - | TRBV12-3/TRBV12-4 | - | TRBJ1-1